The clone carrying this T cell receptor beta chain was counted between two and nine times. The antigen is undetermined. This entry belongs to a study of cytomegalovirus exposure and HLA in healthy donors. Study conclusions and caveats: Specificity of a few CMV-associated chains for CMV antigens was verified in vitro. As was reported, the HLA-A and HLA-B alleles of most subjects were accurately predicted from TCR beta sequences.

This CDR3 has 15 residues. Germline values: CDR1 MNHEY, CDR2 SVGAGI. Trimming cost V 5 bases and J 4 bases; bases outside gene matches: 8. PCR amplification relied on 60 Vbeta primers (plus 13 Jbeta primers). Generated by immunoSEQ multiplex PCR, the TCRdb table keeps only in-frame clones and is missing some. The table includes approximately 220,000 clones, more than 60% detected once. The gene calls are TRBV6-5 and TRBJ1-5, with 7 bases identical to TRBD1. The clonotype originates from a man in his forties in good health and CMV-seronegative. Specimen: PBMCs. The CDR3 DNA reads as TGTGCCAGCAGTCAAGACAGGGTTAGTAATCAGCCCCAGCATTTT. It is translated as CASSQDRVSNQPQHF.